In this sample, the clone carrying this T cell receptor (beta chain) turned up once. Time point described: after dendritic cell vaccination, including at tumor progression/relapse. The J segment lost 2 bases and the V segment lost 4 bases, leaving 2 bases of the junction unmatched. Germline CDR1 is SGHRS and CDR2 is YFSETQ. The CDR3 is 13 residues long. The data stem from a study of glioma-infiltrating T cells after dendritic cell vaccination. Study context: Three intradermal dendritic cell vaccine injections were given every two weeks.

The primer mix had 60 V beta and 13 J beta primers. TCRdb's table, derived via immunoSEQ multiplex PCR, lists solely in-frame clones and lacks some. The profile shows 99,000 or so clones, about 85% of them singletons. This chain uses TRBV5-1 with TRBJ1-2; 7 positions match TRBD1. The sequence came from a human donor with glioblastoma. The source material was blood, sampled after dendritic cell vaccination. The CDR3 is CASSRDRNYGYTF. The CDR3 DNA follows: TGCGCCAGCAGCCGGGACAGAAACTATGGCTACACCTTC.